This TCR beta chain came from a study of T cell responses to AZD1222 COVID-19 vaccine. Across the study: Researchers grouped second doses given at about 4 or about 12 weeks into one pool.

Sequenced by immunoSEQ multiplex PCR; TCRdb stores in-frame clones only, minus some. Of roughly 150,000 clones in the sample, around 93% were seen once. In germline, CDR1 is LNHNV, CDR2 YYDKDF (reference sequence). V shed 1 base and J shed 1 base, with 2 bases lying between them. This CDR3 has 14 residues. Study-wide results and limits: After the peak T cell response, and only then, were repertoires sampled. Dominant CD4 TCR responses targeted spike regions 160-218 and 743-854. Nearly half of spike-specific TCRs reportedly target unmutated variant regions.

Notes on this clone: The target antigen is unknown.

This clonotype was obtained from an adult in good health. The sample consisted of peripheral blood, taken on day 0 of AZD1222 vaccination. The gene calls are TRBV15 and TRBJ2-6; D not resolved. The DNA for the CDR3 is TGTGCCACCAGCAGAGCGTCTGGGGCCAACGTCCTGACTTTC. Its translation is CATSRASGANVLTF.